These T cell receptor beta chains were read from a single sample in a study of technical replicates of blood from a few donors. Data came from immunoSEQ multiplex PCR; TCRdb stores just in-frame clones and leaves some out. This table has tens of thousands of clones, approximately 80% appearing once. The specimen was PBMCs. The receptors were sampled from a human donor in good health. Some clones in this sample may be carry-over from other donors' samples. Both conserved end residues are part of each CDR3. Each record gives: CDR3 length, D gene, clone size, J gene, V gene, CDR3 DNA, CDR3 protein. A D gene is named only where the DNA matches it firmly. Clone size, where shown, is once, few, many, or a class for clones that have expanded.

15 TRBD2 . TRBJ2-7 TRBV5-4 TGTGCCAGCAGCCCGGGGGGGCGGAATCCCTACGAGCAGTACTTC CASSPGGRNPYEQYF
15 TRBD2 . TRBJ2-7 TRBV30 TGTGCCTGGAGTTATGCCAGCGGGAGGCACTACGAGCAGTACTTC CAWSYASGRHYEQYF
16 TRBD1 . TRBJ2-7 TRBV30 TGTGCCTGGAGTGTAGCTTTAGAACAGGGGAAACACGAGCAGTACTTC CAWSVALEQGKHEQYF
13 TRBD2 . TRBJ2-3 TRBV5-5 TGTGCCAGCAGCTTCCGGGGGGCAGATACGCAGTATTTT CASSFRGADTQYF
14 TRBD2 . TRBJ2-4 TRBV19 TGTGCCAGTAGTCACCGGGAGACTAGCGCCAAGCAGTACTTC CASSHRETSAKQYF
13 . . TRBJ1-1 TRBV29-1 TGCAGCGTTGTTCGACAGCAGAACACTGAAGCTTTCTTT CSVVRQQNTEAFF
16 TRBD2 . TRBJ2-5 TRBV7-6 TGTGCCAGCAGCTCCTCGGGACTAGCGGGGCAAGAGACCCAGTACTTC CASSSSGLAGQETQYF
12 . . TRBJ2-7 TRBV5-1 TGCGCCAGCAGGGACAGCTCCTACGAGCAGTACTTC CASRDSSYEQYF
14 . . TRBJ2-2 TRBV10-3 TGTGCCATCAGGGGGCAGGTGAACACCGGGGAGCTGTTTTTT CAIRGQVNTGELFF
15 . once TRBJ1-4 TRBV19 TGTGCCAGTAGTGCCCAAGGAGCTTCTAATGAAAAACTGTTTTTT CASSAQGASNEKLFF
17 TRBD2 . TRBJ2-3 TRBV5-1 TGCGCCAGCAGCTTGGAAGGGCGCGGGGGGCCCACAGATACGCAGTATTTT CASSLEGRGGPTDTQYF
14 . . TRBJ2-7 TRBV27 TGTGCCAGCAGTTCCCAGGGACTGCCCTATAAGCAGTACTTC CASSSQGLPYKQYF
15 . . TRBJ1-6 TRBV29-1 TGCAGCGTTGTTGAAGTGAGTGGCTATAATTCACCCCTCCACTTT CSVVEVSGYNSPLHF
16 TRBD1 . TRBJ1-2 TRBV5-6 TGTGCCAGCAGCTTGGTTCCGGGACAGGGGGACTATGGCTACACCTTC CASSLVPGQGDYGYTF
14 . . TRBJ2-5 TRBV4-2 TGTGCCAGCAGCCAAGAAGCTGAACCCGAGACCCAGTACTTC CASSQEAEPETQYF
12 TRBD1 . TRBJ2-7 TRBV30 TGTGCCTGGAGCCAGGACAGGGACGAGCAGTACTTC CAWSQDRDEQYF
16 TRBD1 . TRBJ1-1 TRBV18 TGTGCCAGCTCACACGACAGGGGAAGAATGAACACTGAAGCTTTCTTT CASSHDRGRMNTEAFF
14 TRBD1 . TRBJ1-4 TRBV5-4 TGTGCCAGCAGTTCTACGGACAGGGGGGGAAAACTGTTTTTT CASSSTDRGGKLFF
14 . . TRBJ2-1 TRBV11-3 TGTGCCAGCAGCTTTACTAGAAGTTCGAGTGAGCAGTTCTTC CASSFTRSSSEQFF
16 TRBD2 . TRBJ2-1 TRBV7-3 TGTGCCAGCAGCTTGGGACTAGCGGGAGGACAGGGTGAGCAGTTCTTC CASSLGLAGGQGEQFF
16 . . TRBJ1-1 TRBV27 TGTGCCAGCAGTTTTAGACAGCAGCATATGAACACTGAAGCTTTCTTT CASSFRQQHMNTEAFF
14 TRBD1 . TRBJ1-5 TRBV6-6 TGTGCCAGCAGTGACTGGGACAGGGGCCAGCCCCAGCATTTT CASSDWDRGQPQHF
14 TRBD1 . TRBJ2-7 TRBV5-4 TGTGCCAGCAGCATGGGACAGATCGCCTACGAGCAGTACTTC CASSMGQIAYEQYF
16 . . TRBJ1-5 TRBV19 TGTGCCAGTAGTAGCAGACAGCGTTATAGCAATCAGCCCCAGCATTTT CASSSRQRYSNQPQHF
15 TRBD2 . TRBJ2-1 TRBV7-2 TGTGCCAGCACCAATCCTACTAGCGGGACCAATGAGCAGTTCTTC CASTNPTSGTNEQFF
14 . . TRBJ2-6 TRBV29-1 TGCAGCGTAGTGGAGCGCTCTGGGGCCAACGTCCTGACTTTC CSVVERSGANVLTF
14 . . TRBJ2-7 TRBV7-9 TGTGCCAGCAGCTTCCCAAGACCAGGCAACGAGCAGTACTTC CASSFPRPGNEQYF
14 TRBD2 . TRBJ2-7 TRBV5-4 TGTGCCAGCAGCCCGCGGGAGGGCTTTTACGAGCAGTACTTC CASSPREGFYEQYF
18 . . TRBJ1-3 TRBV10-3 TGTGCCATCAGGAAGACAGGACCCCTCGGGGAGCCTGGAAACACCATATATTTT CAIRKTGPLGEPGNTIYF
15 . . TRBJ2-4 TRBV15 TGTGCCACCAGCAGAGGCCGAGCGGATAAAAACATTCAGTACTTC CATSRGRADKNIQYF
15 TRBD2 . TRBJ2-3 TRBV6-1 TGTGCCAGCAGTTCGCCTAGCGGTTACACAGATACGCAGTATTTT CASSSPSGYTDTQYF
15 TRBD1 . TRBJ2-7 TRBV6-1 TGTGCCAGCAGTGATGACAGGGGTGGTACCTACGAGCAGTACTTC CASSDDRGGTYEQYF
17 TRBD1 . TRBJ1-1 TRBV5-4 TGTGCCAGCAGCCACTGGACCAGCACGGGACAGTGGACTGAAGCTTTCTTT CASSHWTSTGQWTEAFF
12 . . TRBJ1-1 TRBV5-1 TGCGCCAGCAGGATAGAGGGTACACAAGCTTTCTTT CASRIEGTQAFF
15 . . TRBJ2-7 TRBV7-8 TGTGCCAGCACCCCAGGGAGGGGGAACTTAGACGAGCAGTACTTC CASTPGRGNLDEQYF
15 . . TRBJ2-7 TRBV4-1 TGCGCCAGCAGCCAAGATCAGGGTACAGATTACGAGCAGTACTTC CASSQDQGTDYEQYF
13 TRBD1 . TRBJ1-1 TRBV6-4 TGTGCCACCAGACAGGGAGTGAACACTGAAGCTTTCTTT CATRQGVNTEAFF
14 TRBD2 . TRBJ2-7 TRBV25-1 TGTGCCAGCAGTGCGGCTAGCGGTTCCTACGAGCAGTACTTC CASSAASGSYEQYF
15 TRBD1 . TRBJ2-3 TRBV6-5 TGTGCCAGCAGTTACCGGACAGGGCCGCCAGATACGCAGTATTTT CASSYRTGPPDTQYF
19 TRBD1 . TRBJ1-5 TRBV19 TGTGCCAGTAGTAGCCTGACAGGGTCTCACACCCATAGCAATCAGCCCCAGCATTTT CASSSLTGSHTHSNQPQHF
15 TRBD2 few TRBJ2-5 TRBV9 TGTGCCAGCAGCGTAGCTGGGACTAGCGAAGAGACCCAGTACTTC CASSVAGTSEETQYF
14 TRBD1 once TRBJ1-1 TRBV6-5 TGTGCCAGCAGTACCGGGACAGGGTTATTTGAAGCTTTCTTT CASSTGTGLFEAFF
13 . . TRBJ1-5 TRBV10-3 TGTGCCATCAGTTCTGTAGGGGAACAGCCCCAGCATTTT CAISSVGEQPQHF
17 . . TRBJ1-2 TRBV21-1 TGTGCCAGCAGCACCAGTACCCAGACAGCCACACTATATGGCTACACCTTC CASSTSTQTATLYGYTF
16 . . TRBJ2-1 TRBV5-5 TGTGCCAGCAGCAGGGAAGGAGGGGGCTCTTACAATGAGCAGTTCTTC CASSREGGGSYNEQFF
14 . . TRBJ1-1 TRBV6-6 TGTGCCAGCAGTTACACCACAGCCAACACTGAAGCTTTCTTT CASSYTTANTEAFF
14 . . TRBJ1-1 TRBV30 TGTGCCTGGACGGGGGGGTCCAGAGATAGGGGGGCTTTCTTT CAWTGGSRDRGAFF
14 . . TRBJ2-5 TRBV19 TGTGCCAGTAGTATGGGGGGAGAGATGGCGACCCAGTACTTC CASSMGGEMATQYF
14 TRBD1 . TRBJ2-7 TRBV28 TGTGCCAGCAGTTTAGAGGGACAGATCTACGAGCAGTACTTC CASSLEGQIYEQYF
16 . . TRBJ1-5 TRBV7-9 TGTGCCAGCAGCTCTGGAGCAGGGAAAAGCAATCAGCCCCAGCATTTT CASSSGAGKSNQPQHF
13 . . TRBJ1-1 TRBV7-2 TGTGCCAGCAGCTTACTGCAGGCCACTGAAGCTTTCTTT CASSLLQATEAFF
16 TRBD2 . TRBJ2-5 TRBV5-1 TGCGCCAGCAGCTTGGGACGGGCTAGCGGGAGTGGGACCCAGTACTTC CASSLGRASGSGTQYF
13 . . TRBJ2-3 TRBV19 TGTGCCAGTAGTATACGGGGCACAGATACGCAGTATTTT CASSIRGTDTQYF
15 TRBD2 . TRBJ2-7 TRBV7-8 TGTGCCAGCAGCTTAGGAGCGGGAGGGTCCTACGAGCAGTACTTC CASSLGAGGSYEQYF
15 . . TRBJ2-7 TRBV28 TGTGCCAGCAGCGACCTGGAGGTCAGGCTTGAGGAGCAGTACTTC CASSDLEVRLEEQYF
15 TRBD1 . TRBJ1-1 TRBV6-6 TGTGCCAGCAGTTACTCCGGACAGGGGAACACTGAAGCTTTCTTT CASSYSGQGNTEAFF
14 . . TRBJ2-3 TRBV7-2 TGTGCCAGCAGCTTAGAAGGACTCACAGATACGCAGTATTTT CASSLEGLTDTQYF
14 . . TRBJ2-5 TRBV9 TGTGCCAGCAGCGTAGCTTCGGGGAAAGAGACCCAGTACTTC CASSVASGKETQYF
13 . . TRBJ1-2 TRBV5-1 TGCGCCAGCAGCTTGGGACAATTCGATGGCTACACCTTC CASSLGQFDGYTF
15 TRBD2 few TRBJ2-3 TRBV7-6 TGTGCCAGCAGCTTATCTAGCGGGAGGACCAATACGCAGTATTTT CASSLSSGRTNTQYF